These 8 T cell receptor beta chains were all obtained from the same sample, sequenced in a study of blood T cell repertoires in COVID-19. Clones were sequenced by immunoSEQ multiplex PCR, and TCRdb holds only the in-frame ones, with some missing. The sample yields tens of thousands of clones, 80% to 90% seen once. Source material: peripheral blood. The receptors here all came from a man older than 75 with COVID-19, enrolled during active disease.

This clone has only a few counts. The V and J genes are TRBV29-1 and TRBJ2-7; tentatively, D is TRBD2 (6 bases). The germline V and J ends were trimmed by 6 bases and 4 bases, with 19 bases remaining between them. The germline V gene has CDR1 SQVTM and CDR2 ANQGSEA. The CDR3 is 14 amino acids. The CDR3 region is CSVGHGTRAYEQYF. CDR3 nucleotides: TGCAGCGTGGGTCACGGGACTCGGGCGTACGAGCAGTACTTC.

The chain uses TRBV6-1 and TRBJ1-5; D might be TRBD1 (5 bases). The CDR3 extends over 16 amino acids. The V gene's germline CDR1 is MNHNS and CDR2 SASEGT. Trimming shortened V by 3 bases and J by 6 bases, and 18 bases separated the two germline ends. The CDR3 sequence: CASSDRRASWSQPQHF. CDR3 coding DNA: TGTGCCAGCAGTGATCGCAGGGCCAGTTGGAGTCAGCCCCAGCATTTT.

The V gene is TRBV20-1, the J gene TRBJ2-7; 13 bases align to TRBD2. The germline CDR1 and CDR2 sequences are DFQATT and SNEGSKA (reference sequence). With 6 bases clipped from V and 6 bases from J, the junction kept 8 bases outside the gene matches. This CDR3 is 14 amino acids long. The CDR3 nucleotides are TGCAGTGCAAGTGGACTAGCGGGAGAAGGCGAGCAGTACTTC. It specifies CSASGLAGEGEQYF.

V gene TRBV11-2 combines with J gene TRBJ2-5; the D gene is possibly TRBD2 (5 bases). The germline V and J ends were trimmed by 1 base and 4 bases, with 19 bases remaining between them. Germline CDR1 and CDR2: SGHAT and FQNNGV. The CDR3 runs 17 residues. The CDR3: CASSLGGLAWSTETQYF. CDR3 DNA sequence: TGTGCCAGCAGCTTAGGGGGTTTAGCGTGGTCAACAGAGACCCAGTACTTC.

The chain is built from TRBV11-2 and TRBJ2-7; 9 bases agree with TRBD2. J was trimmed by 6 bases and V by 6 bases; bases with no gene match: 6. Germline V CDR1 and CDR2: SGHAT, FQNNGV. This CDR3 has 13 amino acids. The CDR3 loop is CASRAGGLVEQYF. The CDR3 nucleotides are TGTGCCAGCAGGGCGGGGGGGCTTGTCGAGCAGTACTTC.

The rearrangement links TRBV6-2 or TRBV6-3 to TRBJ2-7, with TRBD2 matching 12 bases. The CDR3 totals 15 residues. Germline V lookup: CDR1 MNHEY, CDR2 SVGEGT. Germline trimming cut 2 bases from V and 3 bases from J; bases unmatched to any gene: 2. CDR3 nucleotide sequence: TGTGCCAGCAGTTACGGACTAGCGGGAATCTACGAGCAGTACTTC. This encodes CASSYGLAGIYEQYF.

The chain recombines TRBV18 with TRBJ2-3; D is perhaps TRBD1 (5 bases). The CDR3 spans 15 residues. V was trimmed by 4 bases and J by 0 bases, leaving 11 bases between them. Germline CDR1 reads KGHSH; CDR2 reads LQKENI. CDR3 coding DNA: TGTGCCAGCTCACGTGACAGACACAGCACAGATACGCAGTATTTT. Amino acids: CASSRDRHSTDTQYF.

J is TRBJ1-2 and V is TRBV7-8; TRBD1 aligns across 10 bases. The CDR3 runs to 14 residues. V trimming: 8 bases; J trimming: 8 bases; junction bases outside the gene matches: 11. Germline loops: CDR1 SGHVS, CDR2 FQNEAQ. Written as DNA, the CDR3 is TGTGCCAGCCGAGAAGCGGGGACAGGGGAGGGCTACACCTTC. Protein product: CASREAGTGEGYTF.